A selection of T cell receptor beta chains follows, all from one sample in a study of T cells after yellow fever vaccination. A single record per CDR3 protein comes from TCRdb applying MiXCR to the 5' RACE reads. The profile shows a few hundred thousand distinct CDR3 sequences, 6.2% of them singletons. The sequencing here drew on PBMCs, taken 5 days after the yellow fever booster vaccination. The source of these receptors is a young man who received the YFV17D yellow fever vaccine. Each CDR3 is given with its conserved first and last residue.

17 | TRBJ1-5 | TRBV4-1 | CASSQGSTGESNQPQHF
14 | TRBJ1-5 | TRBV3-1 | CASSLRHSNQPQHF
14 | TRBJ2-3 | TRBV20-1 | CSAVPGQGPDTQYF
14 | TRBJ1-4 | TRBV7-8 | CASSLATTNEKLFF
17 | TRBJ2-2 | TRBV10-3 | CAISGTSGRPNTGELFF
13 | TRBJ2-3 | TRBV30 | CAWEQGASDTQYF
13 | TRBJ1-1 | TRBV27 | CASSFWVGREAFF
17 | TRBJ2-4 | TRBV15 | CATSASMSGGELNIQYF
14 | TRBJ2-6 | TRBV19 | CASSVGAGANVLTF
14 | TRBJ1-4 | TRBV20-1 | CSAPRDRLSEKLFF
14 | TRBJ2-1 | TRBV12-3/TRBV12-4 | CASSLSRGLNEQFF
14 | TRBJ2-3 | TRBV25-1 | CASSELSLTDTQYF
15 | TRBJ1-2 | TRBV7-2 | CASSLDASAGQGYTF
16 | TRBJ2-6 | TRBV29-1 | CSVEIGGGSGANVLTF
12 | TRBJ2-1 | TRBV20-1 | CSAIPLLNEQFF
13 | TRBJ2-1 | TRBV29-1 | CSAISGGHNEQFF
14 | TRBJ2-7 | TRBV4-3 | CASSQDPSSYEQYF
11 | TRBJ2-1 | TRBV14 | CASSQAGTQFF
19 | TRBJ2-7 | TRBV11-2 | CASSPPGLAGGSVKDEQYF
14 | TRBJ2-5 | TRBV7-9 | CASSPPGGGETQYF
15 | TRBJ1-4 | TRBV12-3/TRBV12-4 | CASSFPGRMDEKLFF
14 | TRBJ2-5 | TRBV7-2 | CASNFQAAEVTQYF
15 | TRBJ2-3 | TRBV27 | CASSFSLASTDTQYF
13 | TRBJ2-2 | TRBV15 | CATSPVKTGELFF
16 | TRBJ2-6 | TRBV18 | CASSPDRVSGANVLTF
13 | TRBJ2-7 | TRBV7-9 | CASSPRDGYEQYF
13 | TRBJ2-1 | TRBV18 | CASSPKLAEGQFF
11 | TRBJ2-1 | TRBV7-2 | CASAWGNEQFF
15 | TRBJ2-4 | TRBV29-1 | CSVTGPTLAKNIQYF
17 | TRBJ2-2 | TRBV3-1 | CASSQISGGPNTGELFF
16 | TRBJ2-2 | TRBV4-3 | CASSQAPQANTGELFF
15 | TRBJ2-1 | TRBV20-1 | CSARDSLAGASEQFF
16 | TRBJ2-5 | TRBV15 | CATSRDLGGSQETQYF
16 | TRBJ2-3 | TRBV4-2 | CASSQDASVSTDTQYF
10 | TRBJ2-5 | TRBV29-1 | CSSQWGTQYF
16 | TRBJ2-1 | TRBV12-3/TRBV12-4 | CASIPTGTGGWNEQIF
17 | TRBJ1-5 | TRBV6-1 | CASSPRRGTGSNQPQHF
15 | TRBJ1-5 | TRBV28 | CASSPRSNSNQPQHF
17 | TRBJ2-3 | TRBV7-8 | CASSLDPSLGASDTQYF
17 | TRBJ2-1 | TRBV5-1 | CASSTGLAGGAYNEQFF
16 | TRBJ2-5 | TRBV25-1 | CASSPGTSGRSETQYF
15 | TRBJ1-2 | TRBV5-1 | CASTLFDGVDYGYTF
16 | TRBJ2-7 | TRBV4-1 | CASSPGLAGRLYEQYF
15 | TRBJ2-2 | TRBV7-2 | CASRTGQKNTGELFF
16 | TRBJ2-7 | TRBV6-5 | CASSFPPRGSSYEQYF
13 | TRBJ1-5 | TRBV12-3/TRBV12-4 | CASNVQGNQPQHF
12 | TRBJ1-3 | TRBV7-2 | CASSFSGNTIYF
12 | TRBJ1-2 | TRBV12-3/TRBV12-4 | CASIPWGAGYTF
14 | TRBJ2-7 | TRBV20-1 | CSADSSGRSYEQYF
13 | TRBJ1-1 | TRBV18 | CASSPAQETEAFF
16 | TRBJ2-2 | TRBV9 | CASSVPTGALAGELFF
17 | TRBJ2-7 | TRBV28 | CASSLAGQGPLSYEQYF
13 | TRBJ2-2 | TRBV18 | CASSPNSDGELFF
18 | TRBJ2-2 | TRBV9 | CASSVGGGPSLYTGELFF
16 | TRBJ2-1 | TRBV6-1 | CASTRVGRGSYNEQFF
14 | TRBJ2-7 | TRBV7-2 | CASSLVAGVGEQYF
14 | TRBJ2-2 | TRBV18 | CASSPLARTGELFF
13 | TRBJ2-7 | TRBV7-2 | CASSQGLAEGQYF
14 | TRBJ2-7 | TRBV7-2 | CASSLERGRVEQYF